The present TCR beta chain was sequenced within a study of OX40 agonist ivuxolimab in advanced cancers. V gave up 8 bases and J gave up 3 bases, with 10 bases separating them. Germline CDR1 SEHNR, CDR2 FQNEAQ (reference sequence). The CDR3 has 12 residues. Data came from immunoSEQ multiplex PCR; TCRdb stores just in-frame clones and leaves some out. Of roughly 86,000 clones listed, around 90% were seen once; the top ten hold 6.5% to 9%. This chain connects TRBV7-9 to TRBJ1-1, with a possible D match to TRBD1 (5 bases). Source: CD4+ or CD8+ T cells sorted from blood, taken in a trial of the OX40 agonist ivuxolimab. The clonotype originates from an adult with an advanced solid tumor such as melanoma, head and neck, liver or kidney cancer. CDR3 amino acids: CASGRQYTEAFF. CDR3 in DNA: TGTGCCAGCGGAAGACAGTACACTGAAGCTTTCTTT.